The 21 T cell receptor beta chains below come from one sample, sequenced in a study of shared clonotypes between healthy human individuals. This table comes from immunoSEQ multiplex PCR, and its TCRdb copy is limited to in-frame clones, with some not included. The data show 850,000 to 1,100,000 clones, with approximately 80% seen just once and roughly 0.83% held by the top ten. Source material: memory CD4+ T cells from PBMCs. As to subset: CD45RA-negative fraction. The receptors derive from a man between 18 and 35 years old in good health. Some clones in this sample may be carry-over from other donors' samples.

The chain joins TRBV7-8 to TRBJ2-5, with 10 bases identical to TRBD2. With V trimmed by 2 bases and J by 4 bases, 4 bases remained unmatched. The CDR3 consists of 15 residues. Germline lookup yields CDR1 SGHVS and CDR2 FQNEAQ. This chain's CDR3 is CASSLLAGVSETQYF. CDR3 nucleotide sequence: TGTGCCAGCAGCTTACTAGCGGGAGTCTCAGAGACCCAGTACTTC.

This chain connects TRBV11-3 to TRBJ2-3, with a weak D call TRBD2 (5 bases). With 0 bases removed from V and 4 bases from J, the gap between germline ends came to 17 bases. The CDR3 contains 17 residues. From germline, CDR1 is SGHNT and CDR2 YENEEA. The CDR3 DNA reads TGTGCCAGCAGCTTAGATGGGCGGGCCGCGAGGTCAGATACGCAGTATTTT. This translates into CASSLDGRAARSDTQYF.

The sample holds one count of this clone. This chain links TRBV28 with TRBJ1-1; 8 nucleotides agree with TRBD1. Germline CDR1 and CDR2: MDHEN and SYDVKM. The CDR3 covers 14 residues. Losses at the gene ends were 5 bases for V and 5 bases for J; bases not matched to a gene: 7. CDR3 DNA: TGTGCCAGCAGTCACTCGACAGGGGAAACTGAAGCTTTCTTT. Protein product: CASSHSTGETEAFF.

The chain recombines TRBV18 with TRBJ2-7; D is ambiguous. CDR3 length: 13 residues. V was cut by 4 bases and J by 0 bases, with 7 bases left in between. CDR1 is KGHSH and CDR2 is LQKENI in the germline V gene. CDR3 loop: CASSLQSSYEQYF. The CDR3 DNA follows: TGTGCCAGCTCACTTCAGAGCTCCTACGAGCAGTACTTC.

This rearrangement joins TRBV5-1 to TRBJ2-7; D remains ambiguous. CDR3 size: 15 residues. Trimming cost V 0 bases and J 0 bases, with 10 bases left between them. The V gene's germline CDR1 is SGHRS and CDR2 YFSETQ. The CDR3 spells CASSLDSTSSYEQYF. Here the CDR3 DNA reads TGCGCCAGCAGCTTGGATTCTACGAGCTCCTACGAGCAGTACTTC.

This chain uses TRBV4-1 with TRBJ1-5; 8 positions agree with TRBD1. Germline V gene data show CDR1 as MGHRA and CDR2 as YSYEKL. The V gene end was trimmed by 5 bases and the J gene end by 0 bases; junction bases not matched to a gene: 12. This CDR3 spans 18 amino acids. The CDR3 DNA reads TGCGCCAGCAGCGCCCCCCCCGGGACAGGAAATAGCAATCAGCCCCAGCATTTT. Protein product: CASSAPPGTGNSNQPQHF.

This clone was recorded a few times. The chain is built from TRBV7-2 and TRBJ1-2; D ambiguous. Germline V gene sequence: CDR1 SGHTA, CDR2 FQGNSA. V lost 2 bases and J 4 bases, leaving 20 bases between the germline ends. The CDR3 contains 17 residues. CDR3 amino acids: CASSLFSQRENSYGYTF. In DNA, the CDR3 is TGTGCCAGCAGCTTATTCTCCCAGAGGGAGAACAGCTATGGCTACACCTTC.

The rearrangement links TRBV15 to TRBJ2-5, with a tentative D call TRBD2 (6 bases). Per the germline V gene, CDR1 is LNHNV and CDR2 is YYDKDF (reference sequence). V dropped 0 bases and J dropped 0 bases, with 8 bases sitting between them. The CDR3 totals 15 residues. For the CDR3, the DNA is TGTGCCACCAGCAGAGATGGAGGGAACCAAGAGACCCAGTACTTC. This encodes CATSRDGGNQETQYF.

This chain joins TRBV5-1 and TRBJ2-3; TRBD2 matches at 7 bases. Germline V gene lookup returns CDR1 SGHRS and CDR2 YFSETQ. The length of the CDR3 is 16 residues. V lost 5 bases and J lost 3; bases outside the gene matches: 12. The CDR3 DNA follows: TGCGCCAGCAGTTGGCCCGCGGCGGGAGTAACAGATACGCAGTATTTT. This codes for CASSWPAAGVTDTQYF.

The V call is TRBV27, the J call TRBJ2-2, with D possibly being TRBD2 (6 bases). Germline CDR1 and CDR2: MNHEY and SMNVEV (reference sequence). The V and J ends lost 3 bases and 4 bases respectively, with 12 bases between them. The CDR3 extends over 15 amino acids. The CDR3 loop is CASSFYGSSTGELFF. The CDR3 DNA reads as TGTGCCAGCAGTTTCTACGGGAGCAGCACCGGGGAGCTGTTTTTT.

V gene TRBV30 combines with J gene TRBJ1-2; D not resolved. Germline V lookup: CDR1 GTSNPN, CDR2 SVGIG (reference sequence). The CDR3 totals 15 residues. The V end was cut by 1 base, the J end by 1 base, with 13 bases between. Written as DNA, the CDR3 is TGTGCCTGGAGTGAAGACGAGTTGGGTAACTATGGCTACACCTTC. Encoded protein: CAWSEDELGNYGYTF. Supplemented by reference TRBV30 and TRBJ1-2, the full variable domain reads SQTIHQWPATLVQPVGSPLSLECTVEGTSNPNLYWYRQAAGRGLQLLFYSVGIGQISSEVPQNLSASRPQDRQFILSSKKLLLSDSGFYLCAWSEDELGNYGYTFGSGTRLTVV.

This clone was found a few times. This chain joins TRBV27 and TRBJ1-5; D not resolved. V was clipped by 8 bases and J by 0 bases, with 11 bases between them. Per germline, CDR1 MNHEY and CDR2 SMNVEV (reference sequence). This CDR3 comprises 14 residues. The CDR3 loop is CASGLVSSNQPQHF. CDR3 DNA sequence: TGTGCCAGCGGGTTGGTGAGTAGCAATCAGCCCCAGCATTTT.

This chain connects TRBV18 to TRBJ1-2; D not resolved. V gave up 4 bases and J gave up 3 bases, with 12 bases separating them. Per germline, CDR1 KGHSH and CDR2 LQKENI. This CDR3 has 14 residues. The CDR3 region has the DNA TGTGCCAGCTCACAAAAGGCAGTTCACTATGGCTACACCTTC. Protein product: CASSQKAVHYGYTF.

This chain joins TRBV25-1 and TRBJ2-1, with D maybe TRBD2 (6 bases). The CDR3 length is 12 residues. Trimming removed 9 bases from V and 8 bases from J, with 14 bases in between. CDR1 is MGHDK, CDR2 SYGVNS, per germline. This CDR3 is CARCRSGDEQFF. For the CDR3, the DNA is TGTGCCAGATGTCGATCGGGGGATGAGCAGTTCTTC.

V usage is TRBV28 and J usage is TRBJ1-3; D not certain. This CDR3 spans 11 amino acids. Trimming took 6 bases from V and 6 from J, leaving 6 bases between them. Germline CDR1 MDHEN, CDR2 SYDVKM. Here the CDR3 reads CASRTQNTIYF. As DNA, the CDR3 is TGTGCCAGCAGAACTCAAAACACCATATATTTT.

This clone has only a few counts. The sample holds other DNA sequences that translate to the same CDR3. V usage is TRBV5-4 and J usage is TRBJ1-1; the D gene is possibly TRBD1 (5 bases). V gave up 5 bases and J gave up 5 bases, with 13 bases separating them. The CDR3 has 13 residues. Germline V gene data show CDR1 as SGHNT and CDR2 as YYREEE (reference sequence). CDR3 in amino acids: CASRPATETEAFF. CDR3 bases: TGTGCCAGCAGACCCGCGACAGAGACTGAAGCTTTCTTT.

The V gene is TRBV7-9, the J gene TRBJ2-5; D might be TRBD2 (6 bases). The CDR3 is 15 residues long. Germline lookup yields CDR1 SEHNR and CDR2 FQNEAQ (reference sequence). V was pared by 5 bases and J by 7 bases, with 20 bases between. CDR3 in amino acids: CASSVGATRGGTQYF. The CDR3 coding sequence is TGTGCCAGCAGCGTCGGAGCCACGCGGGGCGGGACCCAGTACTTC.

To note about this clone: This specimen includes other DNA sequences encoding the same CDR3. The chain combines TRBV28 with TRBJ1-5, with D possibly being TRBD1 (5 bases). This CDR3 region has 16 residues. Germline assignment: CDR1 MDHEN and CDR2 SYDVKM. V lost 4 bases, J lost 4 bases, and 17 bases lay in between. The CDR3 protein is CASSSPLPGGNQPQHF. Here the CDR3 DNA reads TGTGCCAGCAGTTCGCCACTGCCTGGGGGTAATCAGCCCCAGCATTTT.

CDR3 bases: TGTGCCAGCAGTTACTTGCAGGGAAGATCGGGCGAGCAGTACTTC. Protein product: CASSYLQGRSGEQYF. The chain has TRBV6-6 and TRBJ2-7; D is possibly TRBD1 (5 bases). The CDR3 is made up of 15 amino acids. CDR1 is MNHNY and CDR2 is SVGAGI in the germline V gene (reference sequence). Trimming pared 1 base from V and 6 bases from J, leaving 16 bases between.

The V and J genes are TRBV4-1 and TRBJ2-5; TRBD2 matches 13 bases. Germline CDR1 MGHRA, CDR2 YSYEKL. The CDR3 totals 18 residues. Losses at the gene ends were 4 bases for V and 8 bases for J; bases not matched to a gene: 16. The CDR3 loop is CASSPMGRTSGRGGTQYF. Here the CDR3 DNA reads TGCGCCAGCAGCCCAATGGGGAGGACTAGCGGGAGAGGAGGAACCCAGTACTTC.

This sequence joins TRBV7-2 and TRBJ1-1; D may be TRBD1 (5 bases). The ends were cut back, 1 base at V and 0 bases at J, with 9 bases in the middle. This CDR3 is 15 amino acids long. Germline-derived CDR1 and CDR2 are SGHTA and FQGNSA. This CDR3 reads CASSLGQGLNTEAFF. DNA of the CDR3: TGTGCCAGCAGCTTAGGGCAGGGCCTGAACACTGAAGCTTTCTTT.